The sequence of this T cell receptor beta chain was determined in a study of tumor and adjacent non-tumor tissue in lung cancer. The study, taken as a whole, reports: Tumor repertoires had a smaller top 100 clone share than normal lung.

The library came from three nested PCR rounds adapted from ARM-PCR protocols. TCRdb called the multiplex PCR reads again in MiXCR, with one record for every CDR3 protein. The sample consists of under 250,000 distinct CDR3 sequences, 71% of them appearing once. There are a few counts of this clonotype. Its cognate antigen is unknown. This sample's RNA came from whole unsorted tissue. Chemotherapy-naive patients with new lung cancer underwent thoracic surgery in China, August–late 2014. CDR3 length equals 14 residues. Trimming removed 2 bases from V and 5 bases from J, with 13 bases in between. Germline loops: CDR1 SEHNR, CDR2 FQNEAQ (reference sequence).

The origin of this receptor is a man in his 60s with non-small cell lung cancer. This chain uses TRBV7-9 with TRBJ2-7, with D perhaps TRBD1 or TRBD2 (6 bases each). Sequencing input: lung tumor tissue. CDR3 sequence (DNA): TGTGCCAGCAGCTTATCGGGGGCTGGCAACGAGCAGTACTTC. This sequence encodes CASSLSGAGNEQYF.